Listed here are 27 T cell receptor beta chains from one sample, sequenced in a study of blood T cell repertoires in COVID-19. Libraries were prepared by immunoSEQ multiplex PCR; TCRdb keeps only in-frame clonotypes and omits some of them. The sample consists of around 140,000 clones, around 80% of them appearing once. Sequencing was done on a sample of PBMCs or T cells enriched from blood (not recorded which). Source of these receptors: a woman aged 50 to 60 who had recovered from COVID-19.

The rearrangement uses TRBV2 and TRBJ1-5; TRBD1 might be the D (6 bases). This CDR3 comprises 16 residues. Germline V gene sequence: CDR1 SNHLY, CDR2 FYNNEI. Trimming removed 4 bases from V and 5 bases from J, with 18 bases in between. CDR3 loop: CASSGGVGQKHQPQHF. CDR3 sequence (DNA): TGTGCCAGCAGTGGTGGTGTAGGACAGAAGCATCAGCCCCAGCATTTT.

The chain is built from TRBV5-6 and TRBJ1-1, with 8 nucleotides matching TRBD1. The CDR3 totals 16 residues. Per the germline V gene, CDR1 is SGHDT and CDR2 is YYEEEE. J lost 1 base, V lost 1 base, and 6 bases had no gene match. The CDR3 bases are TGTGCCAGCAGCTTGTACGACAGGGGCCGGAACACTGAAGCTTTCTTT. This gives the protein CASSLYDRGRNTEAFF.

This sequence joins TRBV29-1 and TRBJ1-1; the D is unclear. CDR3 length equals 12 residues. CDR1 is SQVTM and CDR2 is ANQGSEA in the germline V gene. Trimming left V 7 bases short and J 1 base short, with 10 bases between. The CDR3, as DNA: TGCAGCGCAACGGCGGGGAACACTGAAGCTTTCTTT. Translation: CSATAGNTEAFF.

The chain combines TRBV5-1 with TRBJ1-2; a weak D match, TRBD1 (5 bases). The CDR3 runs to 15 residues. The germline V gene encodes CDR1 SGHRS and CDR2 YFSETQ. Deletions cut 4 bases from V and 4 bases from J, with 17 bases between. Here the CDR3 reads CASSPLPEGTYGYTF. In DNA form, the CDR3 reads TGCGCCAGCAGCCCCCTCCCGGAGGGGACCTATGGCTACACCTTC.

The CDR3: CASSPWVAGWQNIQYF. The DNA for the CDR3 is TGTGCCAGCAGCCCTTGGGTAGCGGGGTGGCAAAACATTCAGTACTTC. The V call is TRBV7-9, the J call TRBJ2-4, with TRBD2 matching over 8 bases. Germline CDR1 and CDR2: SEHNR and FQNEAQ (reference sequence). CDR3 length equals 16 residues. V trimming: 5 bases; J trimming: 5 bases; junction bases outside the gene matches: 11.

This clone was picked up a small number of times. The chain combines TRBV5-1 with TRBJ1-3, with D possibly TRBD1 on 6 matching bases. Germline V CDR1 and CDR2: SGHRS, YFSETQ. V shed 2 bases and J shed 0 bases, with 21 bases lying between them. CDR3 size: 19 residues. The CDR3 DNA follows: TGCGCCAGCAGCTTTCGTGAGATGACAGGCCACCGCTCTGGAAACACCATATATTTT. Translated, it gives CASSFREMTGHRSGNTIYF.

In DNA, the CDR3 is TGTGCCAGTAGGACGTCGGCTAGCGGGGACCCGAGAACGCAGTATTTT. This encodes CASRTSASGDPRTQYF. The chain is built from TRBV19 and TRBJ2-3; TRBD2 aligns across 9 bases. The CDR3 runs 16 residues. Trimming cost V 6 bases and J 9 bases; bases outside gene matches: 16. Germline values: CDR1 LNHDA, CDR2 SQIVND (reference sequence). Using reference TRBV19 and TRBJ2-3 for the parts outside the CDR3, the full variable domain is DGGITQSPKYLFRKEGQNVTLSCEQNLNHDAMYWYRQDPGQGLRLIYYSQIVNDFQKGDIAEGYSVSREKKESFPLTVTSAQKNPTAFYLCASRTSASGDPRTQYFGPGTRLTVL.

The genes are TRBV19 and TRBJ1-5; D is undetermined. Trimming removed 3 bases from V and 0 bases from J, with 33 bases in between. CDR1 is LNHDA, CDR2 SQIVND, per germline (reference sequence). This CDR3 comprises 23 residues. The CDR3 DNA follows: TGTGCCAGTAGTATTCAGGCCCGGAGGCCCGGAGGACGGCCCCAGGATAGCAATCAGCCCCAGCATTTT. Residues: CASSIQARRPGGRPQDSNQPQHF. The variable domain in full, with the rest retrieved from reference TRBV19 and TRBJ1-5, is DGGITQSPKYLFRKEGQNVTLSCEQNLNHDAMYWYRQDPGQGLRLIYYSQIVNDFQKGDIAEGYSVSREKKESFPLTVTSAQKNPTAFYLCASSIQARRPGGRPQDSNQPQHFGDGTRLSIL.

This chain joins TRBV5-1 and TRBJ2-7; 7 nucleotides line up with TRBD1. The CDR3 contains 15 residues. V gave up 0 bases and J gave up 3 bases; unmatched junction bases: 6. Germline V gene lookup returns CDR1 SGHRS and CDR2 YFSETQ. CDR3 coding DNA: TGCGCCAGCAGCTTGGAAGGACAGGAACTCTACGAGCAGTACTTC. The encoded protein is CASSLEGQELYEQYF.

This chain uses TRBV6-5 with TRBJ1-4; perhaps TRBD1 as D (5 bases). Trimming stripped 6 bases from V and 6 bases from J, with 11 bases between. The germline gives CDR1 MNHEY, CDR2 SVGAGI. The CDR3 loop spans 13 amino acids. CDR3 DNA: TGTGCCAGCAGAGTGGGGCGAGATGAAAAACTGTTTTTT. It yields the protein CASRVGRDEKLFF.

The chain combines TRBV3-1 (or the pseudogene TRBV3-2) with TRBJ2-2, with TRBD1 matching 7 bases. The CDR3 totals 15 residues. The ends lost 3 bases at V and 5 bases at J; junction bases unmatched: 6. Germline assignment: CDR1 LGHDT and CDR2 YNNKEL (reference sequence). Here the CDR3 reads CASSQWIRGTGELFF. Written as DNA, the CDR3 is TGTGCCAGCAGCCAGTGGATCAGGGGGACCGGGGAGCTGTTTTTT.

In DNA form, the CDR3 reads TGTGCCAGCAGCTTTGGACAGGGCTCTTACTATGGCTACACCTTC. Amino acid sequence: CASSFGQGSYYGYTF. V usage is TRBV11-2 and J usage is TRBJ1-2; 8 nucleotides line up with TRBD1. V was clipped by 3 bases and J by 3 bases; unmatched bases: 6. CDR1 and CDR2 (germline): SGHAT, FQNNGV. The CDR3 covers 15 residues.

The V and J genes are TRBV28 and TRBJ2-3; 8 nucleotides agree with TRBD2. The CDR3 spans 16 residues. Unmatched junction bases numbered 6, after V lost 4 bases and J lost 0 bases. Germline V gene sequence: CDR1 MDHEN, CDR2 SYDVKM. Written as DNA, the CDR3 is TGTGCCAGCAGTTACCAGCGGGGGATGAGCACAGATACGCAGTATTTT. Protein: CASSYQRGMSTDTQYF.

The rearrangement joins TRBV9 to TRBJ2-3; 8 bases agree with TRBD2. The CDR3 sequence is 15 residues long. Germline CDR1 SGDLS, CDR2 YYNGEE. V gave up 0 bases and J gave up 7 bases; unmatched junction bases: 7. Here the CDR3 DNA reads TGTGCCAGCAGCGTAGAGCCGGGGGGGGTGTATACGCAGTATTTT. As protein: CASSVEPGGVYTQYF. The whole variable domain, remainder taken from reference TRBV9 and TRBJ2-3, is DSGVTQTPKHLITATGQRVTLRCSPRSGDLSVYWYQQSLDQGLQFLIQYYNGEERAKGNILERFSAQQFPDLHSELNLSSLELGDSALYFCASSVEPGGVYTQYFGPGTRLTVL.

V gene TRBV14 combines with J gene TRBJ2-5, with 7 bases aligning to TRBD2. The CDR3 totals 15 residues. Germline values: CDR1 SGHDN, CDR2 FVKESK. V shed 1 base and J 1 base; nucleotides not matched to a gene: 3. CDR3 in DNA: TGTGCCAGCAGCCAAGTTTGGGGGGGCCAAGAGACCCAGTACTTC. Translation gives CASSQVWGGQETQYF.

The V call is TRBV5-1, the J call TRBJ2-1, with 9 bases aligning to TRBD2. V shed 3 bases and J 2 bases; nucleotides not matched to a gene: 9. The length of the CDR3 is 17 residues. Germline lookup yields CDR1 SGHRS and CDR2 YFSETQ. CDR3 nucleotides: TGCGCCAGCAGCTCCTCACTTAGCGGGGGCGCCTACAATGAGCAGTTCTTC. The encoded protein is CASSSSLSGGAYNEQFF.

This rearrangement joins TRBV18 to TRBJ2-7; 8 bases line up with TRBD2. Germline values: CDR1 KGHSH, CDR2 LQKENI. This CDR3 has 14 amino acids. After removal of 6 bases from V and 3 bases from J, the junction contained 7 bases not matched to a gene. This CDR3 is CASSSREGGYEQYF. The CDR3 DNA follows: TGTGCCAGCTCCTCACGGGAGGGGGGCTACGAGCAGTACTTC.

This clone occurred once. The chain couples TRBV2 to TRBJ1-6; weak D call: TRBD1 (6 bases). Germline V lookup: CDR1 SNHLY, CDR2 FYNNEI. Trimming took off 6 bases at V and 11 bases at J, with 17 bases between the two ends. The CDR3 is 14 amino acids. In DNA form, the CDR3 reads TGTGCCAGCAGGCTTTACAGGGAAGAGACACCCCTCCACTTT. Translating it yields CASRLYREETPLHF.

The rearrangement uses TRBV4-1 and TRBJ1-5; D unresolved. The germline V gene has CDR1 MGHRA and CDR2 YSYEKL. With 0 bases removed from V and 6 bases from J, the gap between germline ends came to 6 bases. The CDR3 is made up of 13 amino acids. CDR3 sequence: CASSQDSSQPQHF. The CDR3 DNA follows: TGCGCCAGCAGCCAAGATTCTAGTCAGCCCCAGCATTTT.

This chain connects TRBV28 to TRBJ2-7; D is possibly TRBD2 (6 bases). With 7 bases removed from V and 2 bases from J, the gap between germline ends came to 21 bases. Germline CDR1 reads MDHEN; CDR2 reads SYDVKM. The CDR3 contains 16 residues. The CDR3 sequence is CASTTTGSPLPYEQYF. In DNA form, the CDR3 reads TGTGCCAGCACCACTACCGGGAGCCCCCTTCCCTACGAGCAGTACTTC.

The rearrangement joins TRBV7-9 to TRBJ2-2; possibly TRBD1 for D (6 bases). The CDR3 is 15 amino acids. Germline V gene lookup returns CDR1 SEHNR and CDR2 FQNEAQ (reference sequence). V lost 5 bases, J lost 3 bases, and 13 bases lay in between. CDR3 DNA sequence: TGTGCCAGCAGCGAACAGGGTTGGTACACCGGGGAGCTGTTTTTT. It translates to CASSEQGWYTGELFF. The full variable domain, its missing parts supplied by reference TRBV7-9 and TRBJ2-2, is DTGVSQNPRHKITKRGQNVTFRCDPISEHNRLYWYRQTLGQGPEFLTYFQNEAQLEKSRLLSDRFSAERPKGSFSTLEIQRTEQGDSAMYLCASSEQGWYTGELFFGEGSRLTVL.

CDR3 nucleotides: TGCAGCGGGAGGGAGGGGGGCGAGACCCAGTACTTC. Its protein is CSGREGGETQYF. The chain couples TRBV29-1 to TRBJ2-5, with D tentatively TRBD2 (7 bases). The CDR3 loop spans 12 amino acids. Trimming removed 7 bases at V and 5 bases at J, with 14 bases between. CDR1 and CDR2 (germline): SQVTM, ANQGSEA.

The genes are TRBV28 and TRBJ2-5; unclear D gene. CDR3 length: 13 residues. Trimming removed 2 bases from V and 4 bases from J, with 8 bases in between. From germline, CDR1 is MDHEN and CDR2 SYDVKM. DNA for the CDR3: TGTGCCAGCAGTTTAGCCGAGATAGAGACCCAGTACTTC. Translating gives CASSLAEIETQYF.

This chain joins TRBV7-2 and TRBJ2-7; the D is unclear. The CDR3 spans 14 residues. V was trimmed by 1 base and J by 0 bases, leaving 7 bases between them. Germline assignment: CDR1 SGHTA and CDR2 FQGNSA. CDR3: CASSLDGFSYEQYV. DNA for the CDR3: TGTGCCAGCAGCTTAGACGGGTTCTCCTACGAGCAGTACGTC.

The DNA of the CDR3 is TGTGCCAGCAGGGTGGGAGGGGAGGTTAATTCACCCCTCCACTTT. It codes for CASRVGGEVNSPLHF. The chain employs TRBV7-3 and TRBJ1-6; D might be TRBD1 (5 bases). Deletions cut 6 bases from V and 6 bases from J, with 15 bases between. CDR1 is SGHTA, CDR2 FQGTGA, per germline. The CDR3 contains 15 residues.

The CDR3 nucleotides read TGCGCCAGCAGCGATACAGGGGGTGCCGGGGAGCTGTTTTTT. Its protein is CASSDTGGAGELFF. The V gene is TRBV5-1, the J gene TRBJ2-2; 8 nucleotides agree with TRBD1. Germline CDR1 is SGHRS and CDR2 is YFSETQ. V lost 4 bases to trimming and J lost 6 bases; unmatched junction nucleotides: 5. This CDR3 comprises 14 residues.

This clone was recorded a few times. This chain connects TRBV13 to TRBJ1-6; TRBD1 matches 8 bases. The V segment lost 3 bases and the J segment 12 bases; nucleotides outside the gene matches: 13. The CDR3 runs to 16 residues. Per the germline V gene, CDR1 is PRHDT and CDR2 is FYEKMQ (reference sequence). The CDR3 sequence: CASSFIGTGQVEPLHF. CDR3 bases: TGTGCCAGCAGCTTCATCGGGACAGGTCAGGTGGAACCCCTCCACTTT.